Given below is one T cell receptor beta chain in context. Profiled with immunoSEQ multiplex PCR; TCRdb holds only in-frame clones, not every one. The table shows about 200,000 clones, with 85% to 90% occurring only once. Recruitment covered under 25 US areas and drew participants whose ages spanned about 18 to 90 years. This entry belongs to a study of blood T cell repertoires in COVID-19. Trimming took 5 bases from V and 2 from J; bases not matched to a gene: 8. CDR3 length: 16 amino acids. Germline values: CDR1 SGHNT, CDR2 YENEEA. The TCR originated in a woman in her 40s in a cohort exposed to, infected with or recovered from COVID-19 (not recorded which). V and J are TRBV11-3 and TRBJ2-7, with 11 bases matching TRBD2. The material sequenced was PBMCs or T cells enriched from blood (not recorded which). The CDR3 region is CASSPRLAGHPYEQYF. Here the CDR3 DNA reads TGTGCCAGCAGCCCACGACTAGCGGGACATCCCTACGAGCAGTACTTC.